This T cell receptor beta chain stems from a study of T cells in Graves' hyperthyroidism and ophthalmopathy. Graves' hyperthyroidism without ophthalmopathy progression within 18 months was termed stable. Disease duration under 2 months; hyperthyroidism patients were aged 18 to 65. There are 13 residues in the CDR3. Losses at the gene ends were 3 bases for V and 10 bases for J; bases not matched to a gene: 7. The germline gives CDR1 SQVTM, CDR2 ANQGSEA. From RNA transcripts, TCR beta CDR3 regions were amplified. When the TCR CDR3 underwent first-round RT-PCR, the HTBI primer set was used. One entry per CDR3 protein results from TCRdb running MiXCR on the multiplex PCR reads. The sample includes roughly 700,000 distinct CDR3 sequences, roughly 17% of them seen just once.

The V and J genes are TRBV29-1 and TRBJ2-1, with 9 bases matching TRBD1. The origin of this receptor is a man aged 50 to 59 with Graves' hyperthyroidism. Sequencing was performed on blood. CDR3 nucleotides: TGCAGCGTTGAGGGGGACAGGGTTTGGGAGCAGTTCTTC. Translated: CSVEGDRVWEQFF.